Detailed here is one T cell receptor beta chain. Sequencing used immunoSEQ multiplex PCR; TCRdb keeps in-frame clones, though not all of them. Of about 1,500,000 clones listed, roughly 96% are singletons. The germline V gene encodes CDR1 SEHNR and CDR2 FQNEAQ (reference sequence). The CDR3 is 8 amino acids. V was pared by 3 bases and J by 15 bases, with 3 bases between. The entry originates in a study of shared clonotypes between healthy human individuals. Sequenced material: naive CD4+ T cells sorted from blood. Indicated subset: CD45RA+ positively selected. This chain connects TRBV7-9 to TRBJ2-1; D unresolved. The source is a man younger than 45 in good health. Here the CDR3 DNA reads TGTGCCAGCAGCTTCGGGTTCTTC. This encodes CASSFGFF.